The rows below give T cell receptor beta chains drawn from one sample of a study of response to subunit inactivated influenza vaccine. TCRdb analysed the RT-PCR reads with MiXCR anew, one entry per CDR3 protein. The sample holds just over 300,000 distinct CDR3 sequences, less than 25% seen once. The sequences come from PBMCs from blood, collected less than 22 months after vaccination. These receptors originate from a man aged 50-75 years who received an inactivated influenza vaccine. Each CDR3 is given with its conserved first and last residue. A D gene is named only where the DNA matches it firmly. Part of the rows lack a size; the others show once, few, many or a class for expanded clones.

v_gene: TRBV18; abundance: .; j_gene: TRBJ1-2; d_gene: .; CDR3aa: CASSPGQAIGGYTF; CDR3nt: TGTGCCAGCTCCCCCGGGCAGGCCATAGGGGGCTACACCTTC
v_gene: TRBV5-1; abundance: .; j_gene: TRBJ2-2; d_gene: .; CDR3aa: CASTAGAYTGELFF; CDR3nt: TGCGCCAGCACCGCGGGGGCTTACACCGGGGAGCTGTTTTTT
v_gene: TRBV15; abundance: .; j_gene: TRBJ1-6; d_gene: .; CDR3aa: CATSRRTAYNSPLHF; CDR3nt: TGTGCCACCAGCAGAAGGACAGCTTATAATTCACCCCTCCACTTT
v_gene: TRBV12-3/TRBV12-4; abundance: .; j_gene: TRBJ2-7; d_gene: TRBD2; CDR3aa: CASSFDSGRRVSPYEQYF; CDR3nt: TGTGCCAGCAGTTTTGACAGCGGGAGGAGAGTTAGTCCCTACGAGCAGTACTTC
v_gene: TRBV6-2/TRBV6-3; abundance: .; j_gene: TRBJ2-5; d_gene: .; CDR3aa: CASSYGERSGFETQYF; CDR3nt: TGTGCCAGCAGTTACGGGGAGCGGTCTGGATTTGAGACCCAGTACTTC
v_gene: TRBV11-1; abundance: .; j_gene: TRBJ2-5; d_gene: .; CDR3aa: CASSSDNGYQETQYF; CDR3nt: TGTGCCAGCAGCTCGGACAACGGATACCAAGAGACCCAGTACTTC
v_gene: TRBV18; abundance: .; j_gene: TRBJ1-4; d_gene: .; CDR3aa: CASGRGSNEKLFF; CDR3nt: TGTGCCAGCGGACGGGGTTCTAATGAAAAACTGTTTTTT
v_gene: TRBV20-1; abundance: few; j_gene: TRBJ1-5; d_gene: .; CDR3aa: CSADQGTRQPQHF; CDR3nt: TGCAGTGCTGACCAGGGGACACGCCAGCCCCAGCATTTT
v_gene: TRBV20-1; abundance: .; j_gene: TRBJ1-1; d_gene: TRBD1; CDR3aa: CSARGRQGVSEAFF; CDR3nt: TGCAGTGCTAGAGGGAGGCAGGGGGTGTCTGAAGCTTTCTTT
v_gene: TRBV7-8; abundance: many; j_gene: TRBJ1-6; d_gene: .; CDR3aa: CASSLIQGNSPLHF; CDR3nt: TGTGCCAGCAGCTTAATCCAGGGGAATTCACCCCTCCACTTT
v_gene: TRBV7-2; abundance: .; j_gene: TRBJ1-5; d_gene: .; CDR3aa: CASSLAFTYSNQPQHF; CDR3nt: TGTGCCAGCAGCTTAGCGTTCACATATAGCAATCAGCCCCAGCATTTT
v_gene: TRBV20-1; abundance: .; j_gene: TRBJ2-1; d_gene: TRBD2; CDR3aa: CSAPPGTSGAYEQFF; CDR3nt: TGCAGTGCTCCCCCCGGGACTAGCGGGGCCTATGAGCAGTTCTTC
v_gene: TRBV20-1; abundance: many; j_gene: TRBJ1-1; d_gene: .; CDR3aa: CSASRGPYTEAFF; CDR3nt: TGCAGTGCTAGTCGGGGGCCTTACACTGAAGCTTTCTTT
v_gene: TRBV7-2; abundance: .; j_gene: TRBJ2-1; d_gene: .; CDR3aa: CASSLEQARAGEQFF; CDR3nt: TGTGCCAGCAGCTTAGAACAGGCCCGCGCGGGTGAGCAGTTCTTC
v_gene: TRBV28; abundance: .; j_gene: TRBJ1-2; d_gene: .; CDR3aa: CASSFGGMTQRGYTF; CDR3nt: TGTGCCAGCAGTTTCGGCGGGATGACCCAGCGAGGCTACACCTTC
v_gene: TRBV20-1; abundance: many; j_gene: TRBJ1-1; d_gene: .; CDR3aa: CSARQQARGTEAFF; CDR3nt: TGCAGTGCTAGACAACAGGCCCGAGGGACTGAAGCTTTCTTT
v_gene: TRBV27; abundance: .; j_gene: TRBJ2-7; d_gene: .; CDR3aa: CASSLSTGTPYVF; CDR3nt: TGTGCCAGCAGTTTATCGACCGGGACACCCTACGTCTTC
v_gene: TRBV6-1; abundance: many; j_gene: TRBJ1-2; d_gene: .; CDR3aa: CASSESSYGYTF; CDR3nt: TGTGCCAGCAGTGAATCGTCCTATGGCTACACCTTC
v_gene: TRBV9; abundance: .; j_gene: TRBJ2-3; d_gene: .; CDR3aa: CASSAAGGLTDTQYF; CDR3nt: TGTGCCAGCAGCGCGGCCGGCGGACTCACAGATACGCAGTATTTT
v_gene: TRBV4-2; abundance: .; j_gene: TRBJ2-2; d_gene: .; CDR3aa: CASSQDGRGNTGELFF; CDR3nt: TGTGCCAGCAGCCAAGACGGCAGGGGGAACACCGGGGAGCTGTTTTTT
v_gene: TRBV4-1; abundance: few; j_gene: TRBJ2-5; d_gene: .; CDR3aa: CASSQARGSETQYF; CDR3nt: TGCGCCAGCAGCCAAGCGAGGGGATCAGAGACCCAGTACTTC
v_gene: TRBV19; abundance: many; j_gene: TRBJ1-5; d_gene: .; CDR3aa: CASSILNQPQHF; CDR3nt: TGTGCCAGTAGTATACTCAATCAGCCCCAGCATTTT
v_gene: TRBV7-9; abundance: .; j_gene: TRBJ2-3; d_gene: .; CDR3aa: CASSLPAGNRDTQYF; CDR3nt: TGTGCCAGCAGCTTACCCGCAGGGAACCGAGATACGCAGTATTTT
v_gene: TRBV7-2; abundance: many; j_gene: TRBJ1-5; d_gene: .; CDR3aa: CASSLAGVGNQPQHF; CDR3nt: TGTGCCAGCAGCTTAGCAGGGGTAGGCAATCAGCCCCAGCATTTT
v_gene: TRBV27; abundance: .; j_gene: TRBJ2-7; d_gene: .; CDR3aa: CASSFSAGSYEQYF; CDR3nt: TGTGCCAGCAGTTTTTCGGCGGGCTCCTACGAGCAGTACTTC
v_gene: TRBV7-2; abundance: many; j_gene: TRBJ2-7; d_gene: .; CDR3aa: CASSLTLGSYEQYF; CDR3nt: TGTGCCAGCAGCTTAACCCTGGGATCCTACGAGCAGTACTTC
v_gene: TRBV7-9; abundance: .; j_gene: TRBJ1-5; d_gene: .; CDR3aa: CASSLDGGPQHF; CDR3nt: TGTGCCAGCAGCTTAGACGGGGGGCCCCAGCATTTT
v_gene: TRBV4-2; abundance: few; j_gene: TRBJ1-6; d_gene: TRBD1; CDR3aa: CASSPRTGDSSPLHF; CDR3nt: TGTGCCAGCAGCCCCCGGACAGGGGATAGTTCACCCCTCCACTTT
v_gene: TRBV5-1; abundance: many; j_gene: TRBJ2-5; d_gene: .; CDR3aa: CASSLAGAGPETQYF; CDR3nt: TGCGCCAGCAGCTTGGCGGGGGCAGGGCCAGAGACCCAGTACTTC
v_gene: TRBV4-3; abundance: few; j_gene: TRBJ2-7; d_gene: TRBD1; CDR3aa: CASSQEQGVGYEQYF; CDR3nt: TGCGCCAGCAGCCAAGAGCAGGGGGTCGGCTACGAGCAGTACTTC
v_gene: TRBV12-3/TRBV12-4; abundance: .; j_gene: TRBJ1-4; d_gene: .; CDR3aa: CASGEVETNEKLFF; CDR3nt: TGTGCCAGCGGTGAGGTGGAGACTAATGAAAAACTGTTTTTT
v_gene: TRBV6-5; abundance: few; j_gene: TRBJ1-1; d_gene: .; CDR3aa: CASSYTDKNTEAFF; CDR3nt: TGTGCCAGCAGTTACACCGACAAGAACACTGAAGCTTTCTTT
v_gene: TRBV4-3; abundance: many; j_gene: TRBJ1-6; d_gene: TRBD1; CDR3aa: CASSQDRRQGVPRGSSYNSPLHF; CDR3nt: TGCGCCAGCAGCCAAGATAGGAGACAGGGGGTGCCGAGAGGGAGCTCCTATAATTCACCCCTCCACTTT
v_gene: TRBV10-3; abundance: .; j_gene: TRBJ2-3; d_gene: .; CDR3aa: CATQSQTDTQYF; CDR3nt: TGTGCCACCCAGTCTCAAACAGATACGCAGTATTTT
v_gene: TRBV20-1; abundance: .; j_gene: TRBJ1-1; d_gene: .; CDR3aa: CSARAAGRVYTEAFF; CDR3nt: TGCAGTGCTAGGGCCGCAGGGAGGGTCTACACTGAAGCTTTCTTT
v_gene: TRBV20-1; abundance: few; j_gene: TRBJ2-3; d_gene: .; CDR3aa: CSPPGTDTQYF; CDR3nt: TGCAGCCCACCTGGAACAGATACGCAGTATTTT
v_gene: TRBV19; abundance: many; j_gene: TRBJ2-1; d_gene: .; CDR3aa: CASSTRDANEQFF; CDR3nt: TGTGCCAGTAGTACCAGGGATGCTAATGAGCAGTTCTTC
v_gene: TRBV28; abundance: .; j_gene: TRBJ2-3; d_gene: TRBD2; CDR3aa: CASSRTSGSSTDTQYF; CDR3nt: TGTGCCAGCAGCCGTACTAGCGGTTCTAGCACAGATACGCAGTATTTT
v_gene: TRBV5-1; abundance: many; j_gene: TRBJ1-6; d_gene: .; CDR3aa: CASSLGFVGTPNSPLHF; CDR3nt: TGCGCCAGCAGCTTGGGTTTCGTCGGGACTCCTAATTCACCCCTCCACTTT
v_gene: TRBV3-1; abundance: many; j_gene: TRBJ1-2; d_gene: .; CDR3aa: CASSQDRGANYGYTF; CDR3nt: TGTGCCAGCAGCCAAGATAGGGGAGCTAACTATGGCTACACCTTC
v_gene: TRBV6-5; abundance: few; j_gene: TRBJ2-7; d_gene: .; CDR3aa: CASSYSGFEYF; CDR3nt: TGTGCCAGCAGTTACTCGGGCTTCGAGTACTTC
v_gene: TRBV3-1; abundance: .; j_gene: TRBJ2-1; d_gene: .; CDR3aa: CASSHRSGTYNEQFF; CDR3nt: TGTGCCAGCAGCCATCGATCCGGCACCTACAATGAGCAGTTCTTC
v_gene: TRBV27; abundance: .; j_gene: TRBJ1-5; d_gene: .; CDR3aa: CASSSGTRGNQPQHF; CDR3nt: TGTGCCAGCAGTTCCGGGACCCGGGGCAATCAGCCCCAGCATTTT
v_gene: TRBV6-2/TRBV6-3; abundance: .; j_gene: TRBJ1-5; d_gene: .; CDR3aa: CASSYRQASNQPQHF; CDR3nt: TGTGCCAGCAGTTACCGACAGGCAAGCAATCAGCCCCAGCATTTT
v_gene: TRBV9; abundance: .; j_gene: TRBJ2-3; d_gene: TRBD2; CDR3aa: CASSVQRELIDTQYF; CDR3nt: TGTGCCAGCAGCGTTCAGCGGGAGTTGATAGATACGCAGTATTTT
v_gene: TRBV20-1; abundance: .; j_gene: TRBJ1-2; d_gene: .; CDR3aa: CSASPARIPNYGYTF; CDR3nt: TGCAGTGCGTCGCCAGCAAGGATCCCTAACTATGGCTACACCTTC